Listed below are T cell receptor beta chains from one sample, sequenced in a study of cytomegalovirus exposure and HLA in healthy donors. Profiling relied on immunoSEQ multiplex PCR, and the TCRdb table lists in-frame clones only, not all of them. Its table lists 50,000 to 70,000 clones. The sequenced sample was PBMCs. The origin of the receptors is a young woman in good health and CMV-seronegative. CDR3s include the opening cysteine and the closing phenylalanine or tryptophan. The D gene is left open where the match is weak.

J	V	D	length	DNA	CDR3
TRBJ1-3	TRBV9	TRBD1	15	TGTGCCAGCAGCGTGGGCCCGGGACAGGGAGACACCATATATTTT	CASSVGPGQGDTIYF
TRBJ2-2	TRBV25-1	.	17	TGTGCCAGCAGTGAAGATTGGACAGCCGCGAACACCGGGGAGCTGTTTTTT	CASSEDWTAANTGELFF
TRBJ2-7	TRBV30	.	14	TGTGCCTGGAGTGTCTCTCCCTACTCCTACGAGCAGTACTTC	CAWSVSPYSYEQYF
TRBJ2-1	TRBV27	.	14	TGTGCCAGCACCGCGGAGAGCTCCTACAATGAGCAGTTCTTC	CASTAESSYNEQFF
TRBJ1-1	TRBV2	.	14	TGTGCCAGCAAAGGGTTAGGGGAAGTCGCTGAAGCTTTCTTT	CASKGLGEVAEAFF
TRBJ1-1	TRBV7-2	.	13	TGTGCCAGCAGCCTATCTCAGGGAGGCGAAGCTTTCTTT	CASSLSQGGEAFF
TRBJ2-7	TRBV28	TRBD2	14	TGTGCCAGCAGCCCCGGGGGGGATTCCTACGAGCAGTACTTC	CASSPGGDSYEQYF
TRBJ2-7	TRBV19	TRBD2	14	TGTGCCAGTAGTCCGGGACTAGCGAGGTACGAGCAGTACTTC	CASSPGLARYEQYF
TRBJ1-1	TRBV10-3	TRBD1	15	TGTGCCATCCGGACAGGGGATTTTATGAACACTGAAGCTTTCTTT	CAIRTGDFMNTEAFF
TRBJ1-1	TRBV14	TRBD1	17	TGTGCCAGCAGCCAAGGGGGCGGGACAGATTTGAACACTGAAGCTTTCTTT	CASSQGGGTDLNTEAFF
TRBJ2-7	TRBV6-5	.	15	TGTGCCAGCAGTTACTCGAGACAGATAGTCTACGAGCAGTACTTC	CASSYSRQIVYEQYF
TRBJ1-1	TRBV30	.	15	TGTGCCTGGATCTTATACGGACACCTGAACACTGAAGCTTTCTTT	CAWILYGHLNTEAFF
TRBJ2-5	TRBV9	TRBD2	15	TGTGCCAGCAGTGGGGCTAGCGGGGGGCAAGAGACCCAGTACTTC	CASSGASGGQETQYF
TRBJ2-5	TRBV28	.	18	TGTGCCAGCAGCACCCCCCGGGGCAGGACGGGGGATCAAGAGACCCAGTACTTC	CASSTPRGRTGDQETQYF
TRBJ2-2	TRBV9	TRBD1	15	TGTGCCAGCAGCAACGGACAGGGGGCAGCCGGGGAGCTGTTTTTT	CASSNGQGAAGELFF
TRBJ1-2	TRBV5-1	.	17	TGCGCCAGCAGCCCCCAAGGGCGGGGCCCACTTGCTGGTGGCTACACCTTC	CASSPQGRGPLAGGYTF
TRBJ2-6	TRBV6-5	.	16	TGTGCCAGCAGTTACATCAGGGCAGCTGGGGCCAACGTCCTGACTTTC	CASSYIRAAGANVLTF
TRBJ2-5	TRBV5-1	TRBD2	16	TGCGCCAGCAGCCGAGAATCCGGCGGGGGAACGGAGACCCAGTACTTC	CASSRESGGGTETQYF
TRBJ1-6	TRBV19	TRBD1	15	TGTGCCAGTAGCAGACAGGGGGCCAGAAGATCACCCCTCCACTTT	CASSRQGARRSPLHF
TRBJ2-7	TRBV5-1	.	13	TGCGCCAGCAGCTTGGCATCGGGGTACGAGCAGTACTTC	CASSLASGYEQYF
TRBJ1-1	TRBV7-9	TRBD1	15	TGTGCCAGCAGCGGTACAGGGGTGAGGTACACTGAAGCTTTCTTT	CASSGTGVRYTEAFF
TRBJ2-2	TRBV7-3	.	16	TGTGCCAGCGGAGTCCCCCCGGGGAGGAACACCGGGGAGCTGTTTTTT	CASGVPPGRNTGELFF
TRBJ1-1	TRBV28	TRBD1	14	TGTGCCACTGGACAGGGAAGTATGAACACTGAAGCTTTCTTT	CATGQGSMNTEAFF
TRBJ1-1	TRBV19	.	12	TGTGCCAGTCATACAGGAAACACTGAAGCTTTCTTT	CASHTGNTEAFF
TRBJ2-5	TRBV5-1	.	15	TGCGCCAGCAGCTTGGCCTCGGGGTTCCAAGAGACCCGGTACTTC	CASSLASGFQETRYF
TRBJ1-5	TRBV6-1	TRBD1	15	TGTGCCAGCAGCCGCGGGACAGGGGGTTGGCAGCCCCAGCATTTT	CASSRGTGGWQPQHF
TRBJ2-7	TRBV18	TRBD2	16	TGTGCCAGCTCACCTCCCCGGGACTACAGCGCCTACGAGCAGTACTTC	CASSPPRDYSAYEQYF
TRBJ1-1	TRBV6-5	TRBD1	15	TGTGCCAGCAGATACTCTGGGACAGAGAACACTGAAGCTTTCTTT	CASRYSGTENTEAFF
TRBJ2-1	TRBV25-1	TRBD2	18	TGTGCCAGCAGTGAGACGGTCGGGGGACTAGCGGATCACAATGAGCAGTTCTTC	CASSETVGGLADHNEQFF
TRBJ2-3	TRBV2	TRBD1	14	TGTGCCAGCAATTCGGGACAGGGAAGAGATACGCAGTATTTT	CASNSGQGRDTQYF
TRBJ1-3	TRBV25-1	.	17	TGTGCCAGCAGTGGATCGGGAGGTGATTTCTCTGGAAACACCATATATTTT	CASSGSGGDFSGNTIYF
TRBJ2-2	TRBV30	TRBD1	14	TGTGCCTGGGACGGACAGGCGAACACCGGGGAGCTGTTTTTT	CAWDGQANTGELFF
TRBJ1-2	TRBV2	TRBD1	15	TGTGCCAGCAGTGGTTTCACAGGGGAACCCTATGGCTACACCTTC	CASSGFTGEPYGYTF
TRBJ1-2	TRBV7-9	.	14	TGTGCCAGCAGCCGTGGACAGCCTATCTATGGCTACACCTTC	CASSRGQPIYGYTF
TRBJ1-6	TRBV6-1	.	13	TGTGCCAGCAGTGAATTGAGAAATTCACCCCTCCACTTT	CASSELRNSPLHF
TRBJ1-2	TRBV6-5	.	8	TGTGCCAGCATAGGCTACACCTTC	CASIGYTF
TRBJ2-5	TRBV19	TRBD2	14	TGTGCCACCGGGAGGGCTGGTTCTCGGGAGACCCAGTACTTC	CATGRAGSRETQYF
TRBJ2-1	TRBV30	TRBD2	14	TGTGCCAGGAGCCTAGCGGCCTCCTACAATGAGCAGTTCTTC	CARSLAASYNEQFF
TRBJ2-7	TRBV18	.	16	TGTGCCAGCTCACCCCCTGCCGTCGGTGATCCCCACGAGCAGTACTTC	CASSPPAVGDPHEQYF